These 19 T cell receptor beta chains came from one sample sequenced in a study of T cells expressing NK-cell markers (dated by TCRdb to about 2020). Library generation was performed with 5' RACE. Sequencing used an Illumina HiSeq 2000. TCRdb reprocessed the reads and provides one entry for every CDR3 protein sequence; no DNA is given. For this sample, the table gives some 600,000 distinct CDR3 sequences. Together, the top ten hold roughly 3.6% of the sample. Sequenced sample: blood T cells: a sorted CD56 or NKG2C T cell subset, CD4+ or CD8+ T cells, or bulk PBMC T cells (not recorded which). These receptors were collected from a man aged 18 to 30 in good health. Donor details come from another sample of the same person, matched by shared clones.

The rearrangement links TRBV4-2 to TRBJ2-6; TCRdb designates TRBD1, a call that cannot be tested without DNA. The CDR3 has 17 amino acids. Germline V gene sequence: CDR1 LGHNA, CDR2 YNFKEQ. The CDR3 sequence is CASSQVTGGQGANVLTF.

J is TRBJ2-1 and V is TRBV6-2 or TRBV6-3. The CDR3 runs to 12 residues. Germline V gene data show CDR1 as MNHEY and CDR2 as SVGEGT. The CDR3 reads CASSYENNEQFF.

V gene TRBV2 combines with J gene TRBJ2-3. The CDR3 is made up of 15 amino acids. Germline CDR1 and CDR2: SNHLY and FYNNEI. The CDR3 loop reads CASSDSGSGPDTQYF.

The chain links TRBV27 to TRBJ2-3; TCRdb gives TRBD2 as the D gene, but with no DNA this cannot be confirmed. CDR3 length: 17 amino acids. Per the germline V gene, CDR1 is MNHEY and CDR2 is SMNVEV (reference sequence). The CDR3 here is CASSLRGLAGIADTQYF.

The V gene is TRBV12-3 or TRBV12-4, the J gene TRBJ2-7; the TRBD1 assignment by TCRdb is unverifiable without DNA. The CDR3 length is 16 residues. CDR3 sequence reads: CASSGTGSISGYEQYF.

V and J are TRBV6-5 and TRBJ2-7; TCRdb's D gene call, TRBD1, goes unchecked for lack of DNA. Germline CDR1 and CDR2: MNHEY and SVGAGI. This CDR3 is 12 amino acids long. CDR3 loop: CASRRDSHEQYF.

This chain links TRBV29-1 with TRBJ1-2; TCRdb's assignment of TRBD1 cannot be checked, as there is no DNA. The CDR3 extends over 14 amino acids. CDR1 is SQVTM, CDR2 ANQGSEA, per germline. CDR3: CSVGNWTVNYGYTF.

V gene TRBV3-1 combines with J gene TRBJ2-3; as DNA is missing, the TRBD2 call by TCRdb cannot be tested. The germline CDR1 and CDR2 sequences are LGHDT and YNNKEL (reference sequence). CDR3 length: 18 amino acids. Here the CDR3 reads CASSQDRAGTRIVDTQYF.

This chain links TRBV19 with TRBJ2-1; the D gene TCRdb calls, TRBD1, cannot be checked with no DNA. The CDR3 spans 16 residues. In germline, CDR1 is LNHDA, CDR2 SQIVND (reference sequence). The CDR3 spells CASSMPSGGAYNEQFF.

This chain connects TRBV6-1 to TRBJ2-5. CDR3 length: 13 amino acids. CDR1 is MNHNS and CDR2 is SASEGT in the germline V gene. This chain's CDR3 is CASSRTMGETQYF.

CDR3 residues: CASSYSSGNPSTDTQYF. This chain connects TRBV5-1 to TRBJ2-3; there is no DNA to check the TCRdb D call of TRBD2. Germline V lookup: CDR1 SGHRS, CDR2 YFSETQ. CDR3 size: 17 residues.

V usage is TRBV7-2 and J usage is TRBJ2-3; TCRdb indicates TRBD2, and absent DNA this call remains unverified. Germline lookup yields CDR1 SGHTA and CDR2 FQGNSA. This CDR3 is 17 amino acids long. The CDR3: CASSLVGGRANTDTQYF.

This sequence joins TRBV13 and TRBJ2-1. The CDR3 is 13 amino acids. The germline CDR1 and CDR2 sequences are PRHDT and FYEKMQ (reference sequence). The CDR3 loop is CASSLRSGNEQFF. Supplemented by reference TRBV13 and TRBJ2-1, the full variable domain reads AAGVIQSPRHLIKEKRETATLKCYPIPRHDTVYWYQQGPGQDPQFLISFYEKMQSDKGSIPDRFSAQQFSDYHSELNMSSLELGDSALYFCASSLRSGNEQFFGPGTRLTVL.

This chain uses TRBV18 with TRBJ2-5. From germline, CDR1 is KGHSH and CDR2 LQKENI. CDR3 length: 14 residues. The CDR3 region is CASSPSRQRETQYF.

The chain carries TRBV3-1 and TRBJ2-2; TCRdb names TRBD1, which stays unverified in the absence of DNA. The CDR3 is 16 amino acids. Germline CDR1 reads LGHDT; CDR2 reads YNNKEL (reference sequence). Here the CDR3 reads CASSQDRTGHTGELFF.

The V call is TRBV7-2, the J call TRBJ2-7; TCRdb designates TRBD2, a call that cannot be tested without DNA. This CDR3 has 15 amino acids. From germline, CDR1 is SGHTA and CDR2 FQGNSA. The CDR3: CASSPANTNNYEQYF.

The gene calls are TRBV12-3 or TRBV12-4 and TRBJ2-1; the TRBD2 assignment by TCRdb is unverifiable without DNA. The CDR3 consists of 16 residues. CDR3 in amino acids: CASRPIAERSYNEQFF.

The genes are TRBV7-2 and TRBJ2-1; TCRdb indicates TRBD2, and absent DNA this call remains unverified. The CDR3 is 17 amino acids. CDR1 is SGHTA and CDR2 is FQGNSA in the germline V gene. The CDR3 protein is CASSLVVLREGRNEQFF.

J is TRBJ2-7 and V is TRBV10-3; the TRBD1 assignment by TCRdb is unverifiable without DNA. The CDR3 is 17 amino acids. Germline assignment: CDR1 ENHRY and CDR2 SYGVKD. CDR3 sequence reads: CAISESRAVLAAYEQYF.